Listed here are 14 T cell receptor beta chains from one sample, sequenced in a study of T cells after yellow fever vaccination. TCRdb passed the 5' RACE reads through MiXCR, listing each CDR3 protein once. The repertoire consists of approximately 550,000 distinct CDR3 sequences, with roughly a fifth occurring once and the leading ten covering 14%. Sample: PBMCs, taken 15 days after the yellow fever booster vaccination. The origin of the receptors is a man aged 25-45 years who received the YFV17D yellow fever vaccine.

This clonotype has only a few counts. The rearrangement uses TRBV12-3 or TRBV12-4 and TRBJ2-5, with TRBD1 matching over 9 bases. Unmatched junction bases numbered 11, after V lost 7 bases and J lost 5 bases. The CDR3 extends over 15 amino acids. The CDR3 reads CASTHRDRELETQYF. The CDR3, as DNA: TGTGCCAGCACACACCGGGACAGGGAATTGGAGACCCAGTACTTC.

This chain uses TRBV6-5 with TRBJ2-1; 8 bases fit TRBD2. Per germline, CDR1 MNHEY and CDR2 SVGAGI. CDR3 length: 15 amino acids. Unmatched junction bases numbered 7, after V lost 2 bases and J lost 7 bases. The CDR3 reads CASSYRLARINEQFF. The CDR3 coding sequence is TGTGCCAGCAGTTACCGACTAGCGCGAATTAATGAGCAGTTCTTC.

The sample holds a few counts of this clonotype. This chain connects TRBV12-3 or TRBV12-4 to TRBJ2-5, with a weak D call TRBD1 (6 bases). The CDR3 has 14 amino acids. V lost 3 bases, J lost 4 bases, and 12 bases lay in between. The CDR3 sequence: CASSFSGAPETQYF. Written as DNA, the CDR3 is TGTGCCAGCAGTTTTTCAGGGGCTCCAGAGACCCAGTACTTC.

The chain is built from TRBV4-3 and TRBJ2-7, with D perhaps TRBD2 (6 bases). Germline assignment: CDR1 LGHNA and CDR2 YSLEER. Trimming left V 1 base short and J 6 bases short, with 13 bases between. The CDR3 has 14 residues. CDR3 sequence: CASSQGVRDFEQYF. CDR3 nucleotide sequence: TGCGCCAGCAGCCAAGGGGTCCGGGACTTCGAGCAGTACTTC.

This sequence joins TRBV12-3 or TRBV12-4 and TRBJ2-7; a possible D gene is TRBD2 (6 bases). V lost 6 bases to trimming and J lost 4 bases, with 22 bases between them. CDR3 length: 16 amino acids. CDR3 amino acids: CASSLARDSFKYEQYF. The CDR3 DNA reads TGTGCCAGCAGCCTAGCCCGGGACTCATTTAAATACGAGCAGTACTTC.

The CDR3 coding sequence is TGTGCCAGCAGCTTATTAGAGGGGATGCAAGAGACCCAGTACTTC. Amino acid sequence: CASSLLEGMQETQYF. The chain recombines TRBV11-2 with TRBJ2-5; D may match TRBD1 or TRBD2 (5 bases each). The CDR3 is 15 amino acids. Per the germline V gene, CDR1 is SGHAT and CDR2 is FQNNGV. Trimming shortened V by 2 bases and J by 2 bases, and 12 bases separated the two germline ends.

This chain links TRBV12-3 or TRBV12-4 with TRBJ1-1, with a weak D call TRBD1 (5 bases). V lost 6 bases, J lost 10 bases, and 18 bases lay in between. The length of the CDR3 is 13 residues. Here the CDR3 DNA reads TGTGCCAGCAGCCCTGGGACCGCTTTACGAGCTTTCTTT. Translated: CASSPGTALRAFF.

This chain links TRBV7-2 with TRBJ2-2; TRBD1 aligns across 9 bases. The germline V gene has CDR1 SGHTA and CDR2 FQGNSA. This CDR3 is built from 15 residues. J lost 7 bases, V lost 6 bases, and 9 bases had no gene match. CDR3: CASSLRTGAIGELFF. The CDR3, as DNA: TGTGCCAGCAGTTTACGGACAGGGGCAATCGGGGAGCTGTTTTTT.

This clonotype was recorded a few times. The chain carries TRBV20-1 and TRBJ2-7; D remains ambiguous. This CDR3 contains 11 residues. The germline gives CDR1 DFQATT, CDR2 SNEGSKA (reference sequence). The ends were cut back, 1 base at V and 8 bases at J, with 9 bases in the middle. The CDR3 protein is CSARGGTKQYF. The CDR3 nucleotides read TGCAGTGCTAGAGGAGGTACAAAGCAGTACTTC.

This clonotype was seen a handful of times. The gene calls are TRBV14 and TRBJ2-1, with 14 nucleotides matching TRBD2. The V gene's germline CDR1 is SGHDN and CDR2 FVKESK. V shed 6 bases and J 10 bases; nucleotides not matched to a gene: 5. CDR3 length equals 14 residues. The CDR3 sequence is CASRSGLAGDEQFF. In nucleotides, the CDR3 is TGTGCCAGCAGGTCGGGACTAGCGGGAGACGAGCAGTTCTTC.

In this sample, this clonotype turned up a few times. This rearrangement joins TRBV6-5 to TRBJ1-2, with a tentative D call TRBD1 (5 bases). CDR3 length: 15 residues. The germline V and J ends were trimmed by 2 bases and 5 bases, with 15 bases remaining between them. Germline V CDR1 and CDR2: MNHEY, SVGAGI. In nucleotides, the CDR3 is TGTGCCAGCAGTTACACACAGGACGTAGGGTATGGCTACACCTTC. Protein product: CASSYTQDVGYGYTF.

This clonotype was seen ten or more times. V usage is TRBV20-1 and J usage is TRBJ2-3; D may match TRBD1 or TRBD2 (5 bases each). The CDR3 is 14 residues long. Germline V lookup: CDR1 DFQATT, CDR2 SNEGSKA (reference sequence). The CDR3: CSAPTGDHTDTQYF. The CDR3 DNA reads TGCAGCGCACCAACCGGGGACCACACAGATACGCAGTATTTT.

There are a few counts of this clonotype. The V gene is TRBV6-1, the J gene TRBJ1-4, with 7 bases lining up with TRBD1. With 5 bases clipped from V and 7 bases from J, the junction kept 7 bases outside the gene matches. CDR1 MNHNS and CDR2 SASEGT come from the germline V gene. The CDR3 spans 14 residues. This CDR3 reads CASSRQGGGEKLFF. CDR3 in DNA: TGTGCCAGCAGTCGACAGGGTGGGGGTGAAAAACTGTTTTTT.

This chain uses TRBV20-1 with TRBJ2-5, with 11 bases that match TRBD2. The CDR3 spans 15 residues. Germline V lookup: CDR1 DFQATT, CDR2 SNEGSKA (reference sequence). Unmatched junction bases numbered 7, after V lost 2 bases and J lost 5 bases. The CDR3: CSARLAGGGGETQYF. In nucleotides, the CDR3 is TGCAGTGCTAGACTAGCGGGAGGCGGAGGGGAGACCCAGTACTTC.